This paragraph covers one T cell receptor (beta chain) sequence. Its antigen is undetermined. The V and J ends lost 2 bases and 5 bases, in that order; junction bases with no gene match: 8. The CDR3 is made up of 14 amino acids. CDR1 and CDR2 from the germline V gene are DFQATT and SNEGSKA (reference sequence). The entry originates in a study of response to subunit inactivated influenza vaccine. Whole-study findings and limits: The study's authors posited that every seasonal influenza vaccination enlists few new T cells.

MiXCR was run by TCRdb on the RT-PCR reads, yielding one entry per CDR3 protein. The profile shows hundreds of thousands of distinct CDR3 sequences, around 8% of them singletons. The starting material was PBMCs from blood, obtained 23 to 25 months after vaccination. The rearrangement joins TRBV20-1 to TRBJ2-5; 7 nucleotides line up with TRBD1. The receptor was derived from a man aged 50 to 69 who received an inactivated influenza vaccine. This chain's CDR3 is CSARKGQPRETQYF. The CDR3 DNA sequence: TGCAGTGCTAGAAAGGGACAGCCTCGGGAGACCCAGTACTTC.